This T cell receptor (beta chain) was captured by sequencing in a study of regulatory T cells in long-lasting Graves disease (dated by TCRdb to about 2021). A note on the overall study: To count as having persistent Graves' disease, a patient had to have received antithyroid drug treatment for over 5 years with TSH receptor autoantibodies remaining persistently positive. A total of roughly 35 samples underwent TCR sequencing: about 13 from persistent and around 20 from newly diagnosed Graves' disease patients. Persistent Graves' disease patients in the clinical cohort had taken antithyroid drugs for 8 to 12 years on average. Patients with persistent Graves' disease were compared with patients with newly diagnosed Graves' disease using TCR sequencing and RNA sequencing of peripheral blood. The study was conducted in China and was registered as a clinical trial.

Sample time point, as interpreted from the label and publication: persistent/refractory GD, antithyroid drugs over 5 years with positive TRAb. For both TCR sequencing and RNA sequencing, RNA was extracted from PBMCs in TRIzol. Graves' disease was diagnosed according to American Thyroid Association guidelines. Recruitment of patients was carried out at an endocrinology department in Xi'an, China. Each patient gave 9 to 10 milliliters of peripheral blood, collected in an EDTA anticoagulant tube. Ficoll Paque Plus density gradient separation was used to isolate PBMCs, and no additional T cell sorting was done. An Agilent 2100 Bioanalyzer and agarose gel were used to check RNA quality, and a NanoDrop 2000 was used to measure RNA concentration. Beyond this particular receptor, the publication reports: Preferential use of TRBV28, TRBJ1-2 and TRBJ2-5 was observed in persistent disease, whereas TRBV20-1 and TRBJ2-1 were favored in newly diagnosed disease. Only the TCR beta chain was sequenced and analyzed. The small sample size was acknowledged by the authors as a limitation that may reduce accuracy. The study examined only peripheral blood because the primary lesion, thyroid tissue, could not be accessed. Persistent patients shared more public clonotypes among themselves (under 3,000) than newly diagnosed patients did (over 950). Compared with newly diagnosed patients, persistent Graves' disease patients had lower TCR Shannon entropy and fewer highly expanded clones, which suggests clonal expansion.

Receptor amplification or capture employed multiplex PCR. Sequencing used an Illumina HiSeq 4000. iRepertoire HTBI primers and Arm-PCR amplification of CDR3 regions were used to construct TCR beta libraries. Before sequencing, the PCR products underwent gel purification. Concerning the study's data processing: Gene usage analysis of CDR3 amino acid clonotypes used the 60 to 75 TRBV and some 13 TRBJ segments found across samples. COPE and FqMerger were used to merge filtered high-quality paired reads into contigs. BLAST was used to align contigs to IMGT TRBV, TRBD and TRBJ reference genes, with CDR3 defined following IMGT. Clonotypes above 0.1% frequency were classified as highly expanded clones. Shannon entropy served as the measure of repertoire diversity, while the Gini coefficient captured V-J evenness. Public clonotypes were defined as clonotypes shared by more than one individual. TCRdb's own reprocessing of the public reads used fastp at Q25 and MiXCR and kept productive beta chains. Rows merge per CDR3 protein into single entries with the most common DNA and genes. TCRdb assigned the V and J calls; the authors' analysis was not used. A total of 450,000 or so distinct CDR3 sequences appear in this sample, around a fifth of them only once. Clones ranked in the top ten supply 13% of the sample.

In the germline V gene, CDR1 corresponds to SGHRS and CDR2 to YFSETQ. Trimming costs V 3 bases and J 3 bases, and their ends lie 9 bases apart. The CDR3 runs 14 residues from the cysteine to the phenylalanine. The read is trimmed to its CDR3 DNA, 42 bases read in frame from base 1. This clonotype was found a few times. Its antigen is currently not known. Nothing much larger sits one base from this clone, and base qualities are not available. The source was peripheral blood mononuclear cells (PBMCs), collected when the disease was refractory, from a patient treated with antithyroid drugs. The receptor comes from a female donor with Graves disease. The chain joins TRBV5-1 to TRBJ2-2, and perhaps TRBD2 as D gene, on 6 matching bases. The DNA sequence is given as TGCGCCAGCAGCTCATTAGCGGACACCGGGGAGCTGTTTTTT. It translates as CASSSLADTGELFF.